This TCR beta chain was identified during a study of T-cell memory formation after mild COVID-19. Study details: Most TCR clusters belonged to a single donor. The study's findings and limits: Those CD4+ clones that contracted were mainly in CM and EM (CD8+ ones in EMRA). That cross-reactive memory joined was suggested by some responding clones appearing in pre-infection memory.

Each CDR3 protein gets one entry after TCRdb re-called the 5' RACE reads with MiXCR. The sample shows nearly 110,000 distinct CDR3 sequences, around 15% of them seen only once. This clonotype occurred a few times. The antigen remains unidentified. Trimming pared 1 base from V and 7 bases from J, leaving 5 bases between. CDR3 length: 12 amino acids. Looked up from germline, CDR1 is SEHNR and CDR2 is FQNEAQ (reference sequence). This sequence joins TRBV7-9 and TRBJ1-5, with D unresolved. Sample: PBMCs or a T cell subset sorted from them (not recorded which). This TCR came from an adult woman who had mild COVID-19 (a few samples of this study predate the infection). Cell type and time point are not known. The CDR3 reads CASSLGGQPQHF. Written as DNA, the CDR3 is TGTGCCAGCAGCTTAGGCGGGCAGCCCCAGCATTTT.